This TCR beta chain appears in the sequencing data of a study of breast tumors, draining lymph nodes, adjacent tissues. In the case of this clonotype: Antigen: not known.

The CDR3 covers 16 residues. V lost 0 bases to trimming and J lost 4 bases; unmatched junction nucleotides: 8. Germline values: CDR1 SGHDN, CDR2 FVKESK. General observations from the study: Tumor repertoires ranked between lymph nodes and nontumor tissue in diversity, with V and J gene preferences. Tumor and nontumor repertoires were significantly more similar in luminal-like than in basal-like breast cancer.

Each CDR3 protein gets one entry after TCRdb re-called the multiplex PCR reads with MiXCR. The sample has 25,000 or so distinct CDR3 sequences; approximately 70% are singletons. Sequencing used tumor-adjacent breast tissue. This chain uses TRBV14 with TRBJ2-5, with 7 bases aligning to TRBD1. The receptor comes from a female donor with breast cancer. Some clones in this sample may be carry-over from other donors' samples. CDR3 bases: TGTGCCAGCAGCCAAGATGTAGGGGGCTCCCCAGAGACCCAGTACTTC. Amino acids: CASSQDVGGSPETQYF.